This note documents a single TCR beta chain sequence. The V end was cut by 0 bases, the J end by 7 bases, with 12 bases between. CDR3 size: 14 residues. Germline V gives CDR1 SGHVS, CDR2 FQNEAQ. What was sequenced were expressed TCRB transcripts, since all of the isolated RNA had been reverse transcribed. Average reads for naive, central memory and regulatory T cell samples were roughly 3.5 million. TCRdb's table, derived via immunoSEQ multiplex PCR, lists solely in-frame clones and lacks some. The sample holds fewer than 650,000 clones, 15% seen once. This sample stems from a study of beta chain features in type 1 diabetes.

The TCR sequence derives from a man aged 18-30 years in good health. The chain has TRBV7-8 and TRBJ2-5; maybe TRBD2 (6 bases). Material for sequencing was naive CD4+ T cells from blood. This CDR3 reads CASSLARRGATQYF. CDR3 nucleotide sequence: TGTGCCAGCAGCTTAGCGCGGAGGGGTGCGACCCAGTACTTC.